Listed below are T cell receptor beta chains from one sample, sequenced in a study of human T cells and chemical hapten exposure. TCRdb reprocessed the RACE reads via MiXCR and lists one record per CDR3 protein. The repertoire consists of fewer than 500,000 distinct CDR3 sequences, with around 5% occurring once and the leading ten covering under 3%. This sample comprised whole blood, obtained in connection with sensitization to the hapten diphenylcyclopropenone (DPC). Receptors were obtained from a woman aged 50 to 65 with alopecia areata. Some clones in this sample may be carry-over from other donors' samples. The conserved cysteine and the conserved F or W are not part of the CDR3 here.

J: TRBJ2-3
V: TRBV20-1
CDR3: SAQGGNPSGRRADTQY

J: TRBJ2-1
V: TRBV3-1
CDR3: ASSQGGAEQF

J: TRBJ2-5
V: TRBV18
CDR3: ASSPPRRRDRGLQETQY

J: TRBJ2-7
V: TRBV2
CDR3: ASSEYVGEQY

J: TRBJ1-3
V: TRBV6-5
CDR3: ASSYSTGVDTIY

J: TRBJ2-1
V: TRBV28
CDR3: ASSTTRPGTRHEQF

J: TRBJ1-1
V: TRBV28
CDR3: ASSPSHGLNTEAF

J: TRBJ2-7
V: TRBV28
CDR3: ASSRRGPSSYEQY

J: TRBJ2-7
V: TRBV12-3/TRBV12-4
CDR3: ASSLAGSHEQY

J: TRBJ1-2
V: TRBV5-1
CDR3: ASSHYSSEVAYGYT

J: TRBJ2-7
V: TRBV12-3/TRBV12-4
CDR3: ASSSGLAGVEQY

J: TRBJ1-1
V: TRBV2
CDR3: ASSLAGLGTEAF

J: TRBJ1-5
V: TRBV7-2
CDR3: ASRSPGEGQPQH

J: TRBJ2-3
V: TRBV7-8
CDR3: ASSLGLAGAL

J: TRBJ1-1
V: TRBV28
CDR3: ASSFSISGPENTEAF

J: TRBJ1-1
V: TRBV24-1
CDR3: ATSGGNTEAF

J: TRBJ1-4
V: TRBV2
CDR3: ASSEEGGGEKLF

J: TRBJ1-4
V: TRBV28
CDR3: ASSLDRGDEKLF

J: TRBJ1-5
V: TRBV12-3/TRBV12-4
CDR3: ASSLGQAVSQH

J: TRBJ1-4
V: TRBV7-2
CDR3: ASSLALGQGSEKLF

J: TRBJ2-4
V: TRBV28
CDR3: AISGAKNIQY

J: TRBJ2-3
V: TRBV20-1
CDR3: SASGTGETDTQY

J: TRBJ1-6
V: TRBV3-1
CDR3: ASAGSDNSPLH

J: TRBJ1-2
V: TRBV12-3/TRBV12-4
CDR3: ASSAGVLWVGYT

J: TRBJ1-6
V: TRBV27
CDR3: ASSPGQGLSPLH

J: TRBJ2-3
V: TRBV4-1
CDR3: ASSQEGSRGRSH

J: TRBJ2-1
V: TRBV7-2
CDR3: ASSLGGSLVGNEQF

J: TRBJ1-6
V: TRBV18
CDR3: ASSTGVDSPLH

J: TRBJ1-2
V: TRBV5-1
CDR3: ASSALSTRNGYT

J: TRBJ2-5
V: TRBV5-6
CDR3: ASSVGGQGAFQETQY

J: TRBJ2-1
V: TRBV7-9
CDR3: ASSLENGNEQF

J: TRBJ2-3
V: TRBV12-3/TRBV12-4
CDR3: ASRLAGGRRDTQY

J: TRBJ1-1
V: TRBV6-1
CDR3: ASSRGSAEAF

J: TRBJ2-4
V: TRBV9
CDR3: ASSVGTSGEKNIQY

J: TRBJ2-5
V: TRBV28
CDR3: ASSLAGDSETQY

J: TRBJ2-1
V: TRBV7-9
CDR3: ASSLAQGTGYNEQF

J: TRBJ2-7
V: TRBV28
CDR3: ASSLTPRGKEQY

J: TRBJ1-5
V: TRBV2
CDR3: ASRETGGAYQPQH

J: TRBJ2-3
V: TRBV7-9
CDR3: ASSLPPPANTDTQY

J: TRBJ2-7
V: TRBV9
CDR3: ASSPRNNKDEQY

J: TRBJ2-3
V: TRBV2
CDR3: ASSGIGGAVEYTQY

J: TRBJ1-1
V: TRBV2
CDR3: ATKTGRSTEAF

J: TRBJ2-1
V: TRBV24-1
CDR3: ATSDIDRDHNEQF

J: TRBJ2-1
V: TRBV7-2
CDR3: ASSPQGGAGVGNEQF

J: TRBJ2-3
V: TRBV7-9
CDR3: ASSLSRAASTDTQY

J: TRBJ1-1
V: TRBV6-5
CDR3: ASSYGSQNTEAF

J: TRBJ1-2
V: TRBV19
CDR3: ASSIPGRTNYGYT

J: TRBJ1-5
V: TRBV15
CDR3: ATSRDSTANQPQH

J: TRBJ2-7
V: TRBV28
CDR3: ASSPGGSLYEQY

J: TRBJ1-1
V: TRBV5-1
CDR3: ASSFGRDTEAF

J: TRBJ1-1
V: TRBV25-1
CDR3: ASSESVTEAF

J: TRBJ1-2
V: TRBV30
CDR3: AWSSNSGGYGYT

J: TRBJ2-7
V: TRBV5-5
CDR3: ASSLGGTINYEQY

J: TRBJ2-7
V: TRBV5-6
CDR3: ASSFGQGGHEQY

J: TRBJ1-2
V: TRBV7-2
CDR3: ASSPAGGQGNYGYT

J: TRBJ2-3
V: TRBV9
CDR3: ASSPLGDTQY